This TCR beta chain was found in a study of cytomegalovirus exposure and HLA in healthy donors. Across the whole study: Earlier sequencing of some 190 million T cells yielded 100 million to 120 million unique TCR beta sequences. Early on, a data release was issued that held about 85 million unique TCRs from HLA-typed donors.

Overall study findings and caveats: Analyses of presence/absence relied on an assumption of roughly uniform sequencing depth across donors.

Each of the donors was a healthy bone marrow donor. PCR was performed using 60 Vbeta and 13 Jbeta primers. Method: immunoSEQ multiplex PCR; TCRdb's copy keeps in-frame clones and lacks some. Of 150,000 to 200,000 clones listed, around 68% were seen once; the top ten hold less than 3%. This clone was detected once. Antigen specificity is unknown. The sample comprised PBMCs. The clonotype was recovered from a man between 40 and 49 years old in good health and CMV-seronegative.

CDR3 in DNA: TGTGCCAGCAGCTTGACGCTCACAGGAAATGAGCAGTTCTTC. Translated: CASSLTLTGNEQFF. The chain carries TRBV27 and TRBJ2-1, with a tentative D call TRBD1 (5 bases). Germline V gene lookup returns CDR1 MNHEY and CDR2 SMNVEV (reference sequence). CDR3 length: 14 amino acids. V lost 6 bases, J lost 7 bases, and 16 bases lay in between.